This T cell receptor (beta chain) appears in the sequencing data of a study of regulatory T cells in long-lasting Graves disease. Overall study: Graves' patients with a new diagnosis had received antithyroid drugs under 3 months. Overall study findings and caveats: Gene preferences differed: TRBV28, TRBJ1-2, TRBJ2-5 in persistent cases.

The time point here: newly diagnosed GD, antithyroid drugs for less than 3 months. Following extraction of RNA from PBMCs, that RNA was used to make the TCR library. This clonotype was recorded at least ten times. What it binds is not known. Germline CDR1 reads KGHDR; CDR2 reads SFDVKD. This CDR3 is 14 amino acids long. The V end lost 4 bases, the J end lost 8 bases, and 16 bases lay between the germline ends. Through Arm-PCR of CDR3 regions and iRepertoire HTBI primers, TCR beta libraries were built. Each CDR3 protein is one row after TCRdb ran MiXCR on the multiplex PCR reads. The data contain 540,000 or so distinct CDR3 sequences, approximately 12% of them singletons. In addition, the sample was reused for a study of T cells in Graves' hyperthyroidism and ophthalmopathy.

The source is a young man with Graves disease. The material sequenced was peripheral blood mononuclear cells (PBMCs), taken at new diagnosis, from a patient treated with antithyroid drugs. V and J are TRBV24-1 and TRBJ1-2, with D perhaps matching TRBD1 (5 bases). In nucleotides, the CDR3 is TGTGCCACCAGTGACAACCGGGACCGACAAGGCTACACCTTC. It is translated as CATSDNRDRQGYTF.